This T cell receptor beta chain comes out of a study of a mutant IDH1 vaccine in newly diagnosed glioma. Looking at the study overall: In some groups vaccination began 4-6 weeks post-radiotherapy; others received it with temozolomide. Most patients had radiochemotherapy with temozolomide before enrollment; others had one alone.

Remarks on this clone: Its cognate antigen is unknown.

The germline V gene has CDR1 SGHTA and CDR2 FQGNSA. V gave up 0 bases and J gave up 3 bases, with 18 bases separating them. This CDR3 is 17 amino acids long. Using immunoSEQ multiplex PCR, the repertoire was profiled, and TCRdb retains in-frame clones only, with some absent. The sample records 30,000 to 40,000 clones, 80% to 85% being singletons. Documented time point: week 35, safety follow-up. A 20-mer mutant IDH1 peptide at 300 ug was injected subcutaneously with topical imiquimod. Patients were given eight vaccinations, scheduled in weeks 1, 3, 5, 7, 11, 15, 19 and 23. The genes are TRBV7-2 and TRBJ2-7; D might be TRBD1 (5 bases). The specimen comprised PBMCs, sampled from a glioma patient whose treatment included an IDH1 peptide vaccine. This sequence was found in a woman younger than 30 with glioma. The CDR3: CASSLAAGQGENYEQYF. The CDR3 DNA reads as TGTGCCAGCAGCTTAGCGGCTGGTCAAGGGGAAAACTACGAGCAGTACTTC.